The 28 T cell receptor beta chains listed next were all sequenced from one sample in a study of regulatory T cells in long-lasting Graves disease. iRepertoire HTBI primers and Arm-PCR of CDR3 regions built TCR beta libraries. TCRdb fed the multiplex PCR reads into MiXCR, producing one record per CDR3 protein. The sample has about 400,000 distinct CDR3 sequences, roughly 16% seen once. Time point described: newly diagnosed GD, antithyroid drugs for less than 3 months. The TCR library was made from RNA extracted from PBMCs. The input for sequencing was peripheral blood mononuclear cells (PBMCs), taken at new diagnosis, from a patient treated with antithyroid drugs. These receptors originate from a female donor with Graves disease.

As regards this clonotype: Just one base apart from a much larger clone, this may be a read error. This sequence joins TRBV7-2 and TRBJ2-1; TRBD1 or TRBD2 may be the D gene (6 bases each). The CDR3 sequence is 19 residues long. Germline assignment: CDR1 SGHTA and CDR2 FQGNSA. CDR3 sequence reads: CASSSFAGGLASSYNGQFF. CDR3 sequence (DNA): TGTGCCAGCAGCTCCTTTGCTGGGGGGCTAGCGAGCTCCTACAATGGGCAGTTCTTC.

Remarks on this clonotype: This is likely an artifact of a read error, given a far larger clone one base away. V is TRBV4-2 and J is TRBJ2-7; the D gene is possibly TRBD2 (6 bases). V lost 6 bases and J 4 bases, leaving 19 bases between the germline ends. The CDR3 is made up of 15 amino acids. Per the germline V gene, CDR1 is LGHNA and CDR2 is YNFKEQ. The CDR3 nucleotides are TGTGCCAGCAGGCCCGGGACTTGCGGGCGTTACGAGCAGTACTTC. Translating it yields CASRPGTCGRYEQYF.

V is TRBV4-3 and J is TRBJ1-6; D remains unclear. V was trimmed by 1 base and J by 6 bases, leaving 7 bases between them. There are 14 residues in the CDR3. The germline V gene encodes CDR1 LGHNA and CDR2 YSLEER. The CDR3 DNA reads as TGCGCCAGCAGCCAAGTCGGGAGTAATTCACCCCTCCACTTT. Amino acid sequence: CASSQVGSNSPLHF.

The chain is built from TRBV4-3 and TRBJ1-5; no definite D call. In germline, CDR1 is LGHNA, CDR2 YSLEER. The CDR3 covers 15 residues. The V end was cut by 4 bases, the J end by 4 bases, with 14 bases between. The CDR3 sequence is CASSLSTGNNQPQHF. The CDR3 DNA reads TGCGCCAGCAGCCTCTCGACGGGGAATAATCAGCCCCAGCATTTT.

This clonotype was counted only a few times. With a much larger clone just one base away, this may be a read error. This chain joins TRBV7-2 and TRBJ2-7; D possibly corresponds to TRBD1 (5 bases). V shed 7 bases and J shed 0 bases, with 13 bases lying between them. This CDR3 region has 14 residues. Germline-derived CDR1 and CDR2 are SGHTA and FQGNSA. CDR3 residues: CASKSGIFSYEQYF. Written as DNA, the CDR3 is TGTGCCAGCAAATCAGGGATCTTCTCCTACGAGCAGTACTTC.

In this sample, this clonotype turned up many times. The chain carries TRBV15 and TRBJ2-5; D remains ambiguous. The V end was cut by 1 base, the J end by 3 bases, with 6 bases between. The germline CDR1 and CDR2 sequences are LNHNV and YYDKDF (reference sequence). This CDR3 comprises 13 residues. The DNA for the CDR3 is TGTGCCACCAGCAGAGGTAGGGAAGAGACCCAGTACTTC. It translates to CATSRGREETQYF.

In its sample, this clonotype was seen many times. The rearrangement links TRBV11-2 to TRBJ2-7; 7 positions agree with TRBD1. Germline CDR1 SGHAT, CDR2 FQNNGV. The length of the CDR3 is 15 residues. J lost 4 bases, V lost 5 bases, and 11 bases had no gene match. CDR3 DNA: TGTGCCAGCAGCCTCGAGGGGGCTAGGTGGTACGAGCAGTACTTC. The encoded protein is CASSLEGARWYEQYF. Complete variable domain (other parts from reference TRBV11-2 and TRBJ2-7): EAGVAQSPRYKIIEKRQSVAFWCNPISGHATLYWYQQILGQGPKLLIQFQNNGVVDDSQLPKDRFSAERLKGVDSTLKIQPAKLEDSAVYLCASSLEGARWYEQYFGPGTRLTVT.

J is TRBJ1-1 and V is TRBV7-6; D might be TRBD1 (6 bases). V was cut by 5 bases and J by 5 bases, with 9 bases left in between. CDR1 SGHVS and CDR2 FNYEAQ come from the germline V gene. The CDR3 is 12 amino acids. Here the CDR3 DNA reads TGTGCCAGCAGCCGCGGACAGACTGAAGCTTTCTTT. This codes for CASSRGQTEAFF.

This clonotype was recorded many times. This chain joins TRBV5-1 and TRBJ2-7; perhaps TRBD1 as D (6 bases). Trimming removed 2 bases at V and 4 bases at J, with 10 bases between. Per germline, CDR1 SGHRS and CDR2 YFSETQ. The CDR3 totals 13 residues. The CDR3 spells CASSFGQLYEQYF. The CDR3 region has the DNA TGCGCCAGCAGCTTCGGACAGCTATACGAGCAGTACTTC.

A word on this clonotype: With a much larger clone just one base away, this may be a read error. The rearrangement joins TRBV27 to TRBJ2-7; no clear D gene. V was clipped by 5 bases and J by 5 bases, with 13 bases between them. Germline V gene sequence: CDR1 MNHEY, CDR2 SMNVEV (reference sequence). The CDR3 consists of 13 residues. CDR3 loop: CASSDPVSHEQYF. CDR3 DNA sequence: TGTGCCAGCAGTGACCCGGTGTCGCACGAGCAGTACTTC.

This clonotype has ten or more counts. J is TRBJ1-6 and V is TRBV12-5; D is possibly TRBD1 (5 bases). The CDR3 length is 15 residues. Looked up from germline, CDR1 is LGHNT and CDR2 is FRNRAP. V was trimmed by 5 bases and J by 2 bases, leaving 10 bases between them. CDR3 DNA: TGTGCTAGTGGTCCAGGGTCCGCCTATAATTCACCCCTCCACTTT. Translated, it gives CASGPGSAYNSPLHF.

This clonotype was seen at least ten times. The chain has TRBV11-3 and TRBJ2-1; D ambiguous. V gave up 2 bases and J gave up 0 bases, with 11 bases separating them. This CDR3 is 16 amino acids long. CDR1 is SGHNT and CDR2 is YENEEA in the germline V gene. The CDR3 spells CASSLSGGNSYNEQFF. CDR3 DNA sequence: TGTGCCAGCAGCTTATCCGGCGGAAACTCCTACAATGAGCAGTTCTTC.

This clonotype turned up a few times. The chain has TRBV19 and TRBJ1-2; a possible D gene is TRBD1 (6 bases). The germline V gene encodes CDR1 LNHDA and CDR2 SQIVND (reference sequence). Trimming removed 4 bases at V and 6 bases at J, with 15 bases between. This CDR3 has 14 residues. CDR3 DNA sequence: TGTGCCAGTAGTACAAGCCGCAGGGGAAATGGCTACACCTTC. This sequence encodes CASSTSRRGNGYTF.

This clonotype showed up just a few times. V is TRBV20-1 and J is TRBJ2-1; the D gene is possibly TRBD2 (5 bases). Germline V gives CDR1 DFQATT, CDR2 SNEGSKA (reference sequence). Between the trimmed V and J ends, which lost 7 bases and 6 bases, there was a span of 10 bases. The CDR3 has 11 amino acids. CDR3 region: CSGPLGNEQFF. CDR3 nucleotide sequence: TGCAGTGGCCCACTAGGCAATGAGCAGTTCTTC.

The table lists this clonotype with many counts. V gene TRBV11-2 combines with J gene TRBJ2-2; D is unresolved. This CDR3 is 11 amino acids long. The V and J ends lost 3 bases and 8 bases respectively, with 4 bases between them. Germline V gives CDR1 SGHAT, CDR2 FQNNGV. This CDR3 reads CASSLRGELFF. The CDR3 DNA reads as TGTGCCAGCAGCTTGCGTGGGGAGCTGTTTTTT.

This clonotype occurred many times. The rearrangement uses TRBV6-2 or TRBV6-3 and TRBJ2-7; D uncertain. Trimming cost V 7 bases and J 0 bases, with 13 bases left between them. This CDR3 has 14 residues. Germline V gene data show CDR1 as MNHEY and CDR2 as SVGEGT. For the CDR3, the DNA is TGTGCCAGCACCAGGTACGGTCGCTCCTACGAGCAGTACTTC. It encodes CASTRYGRSYEQYF.

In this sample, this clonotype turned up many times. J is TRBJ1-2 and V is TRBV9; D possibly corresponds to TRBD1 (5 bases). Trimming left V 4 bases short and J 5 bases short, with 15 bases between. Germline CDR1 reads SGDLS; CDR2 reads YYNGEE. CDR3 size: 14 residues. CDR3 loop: CASSPHGGEYGYTF. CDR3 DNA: TGTGCCAGCAGCCCCCATGGGGGTGAATATGGCTACACCTTC.

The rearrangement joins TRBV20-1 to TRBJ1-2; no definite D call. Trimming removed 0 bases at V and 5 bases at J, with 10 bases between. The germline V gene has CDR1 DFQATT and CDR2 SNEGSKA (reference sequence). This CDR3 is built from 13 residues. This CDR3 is CSARDSRRYGYTF. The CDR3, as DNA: TGCAGTGCTAGAGATTCACGACGTTATGGCTACACCTTC.

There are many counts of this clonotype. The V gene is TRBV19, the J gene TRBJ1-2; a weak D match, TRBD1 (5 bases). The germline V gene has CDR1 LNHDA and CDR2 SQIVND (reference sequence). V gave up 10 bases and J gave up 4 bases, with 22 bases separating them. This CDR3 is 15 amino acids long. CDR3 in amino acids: CATTLPGREFYGYTF. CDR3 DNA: TGTGCCACCACCCTCCCGGGACGAGAATTCTATGGCTACACCTTC.

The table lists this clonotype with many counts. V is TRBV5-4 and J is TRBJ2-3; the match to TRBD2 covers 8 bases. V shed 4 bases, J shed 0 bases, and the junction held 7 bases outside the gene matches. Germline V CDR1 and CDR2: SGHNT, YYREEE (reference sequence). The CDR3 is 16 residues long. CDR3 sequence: CASSPTSGTSTDTQYF. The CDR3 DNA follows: TGTGCCAGCAGCCCCACTAGCGGAACTAGCACAGATACGCAGTATTTT. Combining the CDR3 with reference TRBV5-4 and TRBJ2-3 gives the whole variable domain ETGVTQSPTHLIKTRGQQVTLRCSSQSGHNTVSWYQQALGQGPQFIFQYYREEENGRGNFPPRFSGLQFPNYSSELNVNALELDDSALYLCASSPTSGTSTDTQYFGPGTRLTVL.

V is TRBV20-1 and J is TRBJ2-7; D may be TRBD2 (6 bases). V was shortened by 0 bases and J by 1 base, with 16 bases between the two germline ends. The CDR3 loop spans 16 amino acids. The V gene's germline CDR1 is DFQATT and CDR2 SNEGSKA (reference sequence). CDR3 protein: CSARDLEGGESYEQYF. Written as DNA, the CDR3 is TGCAGTGCTAGAGATCTGGAGGGCGGGGAATCCTACGAGCAGTACTTC.

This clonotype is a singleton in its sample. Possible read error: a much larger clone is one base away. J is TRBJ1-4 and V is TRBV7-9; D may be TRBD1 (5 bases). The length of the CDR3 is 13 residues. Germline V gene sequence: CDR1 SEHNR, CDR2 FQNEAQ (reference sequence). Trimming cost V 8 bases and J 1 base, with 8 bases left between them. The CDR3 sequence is CASRDLTNEKLFF. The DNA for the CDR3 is TGTGCCAGCCGGGACTTAACTAATGAAAAACTGTTTTTT.

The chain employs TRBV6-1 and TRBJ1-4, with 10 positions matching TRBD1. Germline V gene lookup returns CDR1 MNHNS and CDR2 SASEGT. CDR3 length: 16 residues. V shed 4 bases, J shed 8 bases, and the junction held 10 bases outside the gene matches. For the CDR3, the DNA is TGTGCCAGCAGTGCCGGACATGGACAGGGGGGGGAAAAACTGTTTTTT. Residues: CASSAGHGQGGEKLFF.

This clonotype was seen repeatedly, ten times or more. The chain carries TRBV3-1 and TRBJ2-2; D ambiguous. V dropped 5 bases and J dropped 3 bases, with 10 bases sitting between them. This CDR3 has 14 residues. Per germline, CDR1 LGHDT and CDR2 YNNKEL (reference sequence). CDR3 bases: TGTGCCAGCAGCATAGGAACTTACACCGGGGAGCTGTTTTTT. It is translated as CASSIGTYTGELFF.

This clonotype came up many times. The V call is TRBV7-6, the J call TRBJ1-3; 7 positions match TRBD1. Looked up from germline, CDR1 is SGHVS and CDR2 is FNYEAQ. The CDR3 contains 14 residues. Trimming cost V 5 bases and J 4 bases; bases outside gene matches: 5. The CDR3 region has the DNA TGTGCCAGCAGCCCGGGGACAGAGGGAAACACCATATATTTT. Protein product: CASSPGTEGNTIYF.

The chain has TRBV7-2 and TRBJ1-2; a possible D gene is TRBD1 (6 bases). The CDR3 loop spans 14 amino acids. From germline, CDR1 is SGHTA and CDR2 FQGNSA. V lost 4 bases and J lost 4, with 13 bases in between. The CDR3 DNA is TGTGCCAGCAGCTCTGGAGGGGGTACCTATGGCTACACCTTC. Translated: CASSSGGGTYGYTF.

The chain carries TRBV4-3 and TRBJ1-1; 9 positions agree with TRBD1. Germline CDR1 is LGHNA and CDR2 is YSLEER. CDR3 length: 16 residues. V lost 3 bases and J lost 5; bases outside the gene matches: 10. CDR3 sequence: CASSQDTGTGPTEAFF. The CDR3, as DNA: TGCGCCAGCAGCCAGGATACCGGGACAGGGCCTACTGAAGCTTTCTTT.

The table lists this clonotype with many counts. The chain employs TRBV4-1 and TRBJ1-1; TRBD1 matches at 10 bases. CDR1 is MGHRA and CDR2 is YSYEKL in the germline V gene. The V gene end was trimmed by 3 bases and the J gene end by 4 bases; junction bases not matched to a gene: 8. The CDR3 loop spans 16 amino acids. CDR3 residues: CASSQANRDRGTEAFF. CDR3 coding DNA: TGCGCCAGCAGCCAGGCGAACCGGGACAGGGGCACTGAAGCTTTCTTT.